This TCR beta chain was retrieved from a study of radiation and T cells in renal cell carcinoma. This CDR3 region has 14 residues. The germline V gene has CDR1 MGHDK and CDR2 SYGVNS. V shed 1 base, J shed 6 bases, and the junction held 2 bases outside the gene matches. Time point indicated: blood 4 weeks post-SBRT, at nephrectomy. This sample's treatment: 15 Gy SBRT to primary tumor, nephrectomy 4 weeks later. TCRdb's table, derived via immunoSEQ multiplex PCR, lists solely in-frame clones and lacks some. This table holds roughly 58,000 clones, over 60% found once. The sequenced sample was blood, obtained from a patient whose treatment included radiotherapy and nephrectomy. The chain combines TRBV25-1 with TRBJ1-4; TRBD1 matches 7 bases. The TCR sequence derives from a man aged 55-75 years with renal cell carcinoma. Written as DNA, the CDR3 is TGTGCCAGCAGTGAATGGACAGGTGATGAAAAACTGTTTTTT. Translating it yields CASSEWTGDEKLFF.